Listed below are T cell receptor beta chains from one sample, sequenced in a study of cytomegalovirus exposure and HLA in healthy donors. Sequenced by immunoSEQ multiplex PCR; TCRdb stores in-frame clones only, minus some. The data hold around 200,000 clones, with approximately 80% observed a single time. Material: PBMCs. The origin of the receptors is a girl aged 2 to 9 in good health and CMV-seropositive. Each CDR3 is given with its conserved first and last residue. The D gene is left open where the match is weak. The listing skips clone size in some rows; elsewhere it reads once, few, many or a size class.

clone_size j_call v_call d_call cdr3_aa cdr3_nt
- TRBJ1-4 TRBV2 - CASSVPGLYEKLFF TGTGCCAGCAGTGTTCCGGGTTTGTATGAAAAACTGTTTTTT
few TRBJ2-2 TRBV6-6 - CASSYEIRNTGELFF TGTGCCAGCAGTTACGAAATCAGGAACACCGGGGAGCTGTTTTTT
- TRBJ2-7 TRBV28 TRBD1 CASSRQGYEQYF TGTGCCAGCAGTCGACAGGGATACGAGCAGTACTTC
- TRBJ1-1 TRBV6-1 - CASRGDIKNTEAFF TGTGCCAGCAGGGGGGACATTAAGAACACTGAAGCTTTCTTT
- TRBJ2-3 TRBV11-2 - CASSLEAVSKDTQYF TGTGCCAGCAGCTTAGAGGCGGTATCGAAAGATACGCAGTATTTT
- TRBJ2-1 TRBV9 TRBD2 CASSGVGGGYNEQFF TGTGCCAGCAGCGGGGTCGGGGGGGGCTACAATGAGCAGTTCTTC
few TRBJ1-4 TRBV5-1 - CASSLDRVDEKLFF TGCGCCAGCAGCTTGGACAGGGTAGATGAAAAACTGTTTTTT
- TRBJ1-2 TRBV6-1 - CASSEGNLPRATTF TGTGCCAGCAGTGAGGGGAACCTTCCGAGGGCTACAACCTTC
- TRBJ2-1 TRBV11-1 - CASSPEAWEPNEQFF TGTGCCAGCAGCCCCGAAGCGTGGGAGCCCAATGAGCAGTTCTTC
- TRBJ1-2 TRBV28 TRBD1 CASHPRGLYGYTF TGTGCCTCCCACCCCAGGGGGCTCTATGGCTACACCTTC